Below, 10 T cell receptor beta chains from the same sample are listed, as sequenced in a study of T cells after yellow fever vaccination. TCRdb re-called the 5' RACE reads with MiXCR, one entry per CDR3 protein. The table lists 280,000 or so distinct CDR3 sequences, 8.7% of them singletons, with 3% to 4% in the top ten. The specimen comprised CD4+ T cells sorted from PBMCs, sampled 5 days after the yellow fever booster vaccination. Receptor source: a man between 18 and 35 years old who received the YFV17D yellow fever vaccine.

A few counts support this clonotype. The chain combines TRBV5-1 with TRBJ1-6, with D unresolved. From germline, CDR1 is SGHRS and CDR2 YFSETQ. V gave up 9 bases and J gave up 7 bases, with 14 bases separating them. CDR3 length: 13 residues. CDR3 in amino acids: CATSLERNSPLHF. The CDR3 bases are TGCGCCACCTCGCTGGAACGAAATTCACCCCTCCACTTT.

This clonotype was seen a few times. For the CDR3, the DNA is TGTGCCAGCAGCCCCCGAGAGCGGGGGGAGCAGTTCTTC. This translates into CASSPRERGEQFF. The chain is built from TRBV3-1 and TRBJ2-1; 8 positions agree with TRBD2. Unmatched junction bases numbered 6, after V lost 4 bases and J lost 10 bases. Germline CDR1 reads LGHDT; CDR2 reads YNNKEL (reference sequence). CDR3 length: 13 residues.

This clonotype was seen more than once but under ten times. The chain employs TRBV2 and TRBJ2-1; D possibly corresponds to TRBD2 (6 bases). This CDR3 comprises 17 residues. Germline V CDR1 and CDR2: SNHLY, FYNNEI. Between the trimmed V and J ends, which lost 3 bases and 0 bases, there was a span of 15 bases. In DNA, the CDR3 is TGTGCCAGCAGTGACCCGGGACTTGCAATCTCCTACAATGAGCAGTTCTTC. It is translated as CASSDPGLAISYNEQFF.

J is TRBJ1-1 and V is TRBV7-3; TRBD1 might be the D (5 bases). This CDR3 has 16 residues. Germline CDR1 SGHTA, CDR2 FQGTGA. Trimming shortened V by 5 bases and J by 11 bases, and 27 bases separated the two germline ends. The CDR3 loop reads CASSAFGGGALRRAFF. The CDR3 bases are TGTGCCAGCAGCGCATTCGGAGGTGGGGCACTACGACGGGCTTTCTTT.

This chain connects TRBV19 to TRBJ2-1, with 13 bases identical to TRBD2. V dropped 7 bases and J dropped 7; count of bases not matched to a gene: 13. Germline-derived CDR1 and CDR2 are LNHDA and SQIVND (reference sequence). The CDR3 sequence is 17 residues long. CDR3 sequence: CASKGTSGALGGNEQFF. The CDR3 nucleotides are TGTGCCAGTAAAGGGACTAGCGGGGCCCTCGGGGGGAATGAGCAGTTCTTC.

The chain employs TRBV2 and TRBJ2-7, with D tentatively TRBD1 (6 bases). The V end lost 9 bases, the J end lost 2 bases, and 17 bases lay between the germline ends. Germline CDR1 and CDR2: SNHLY and FYNNEI. This CDR3 spans 14 amino acids. As DNA, the CDR3 is TGTGCCAGTACGTATTACAGGGTCACCTACGAGCAGTACGTC. This codes for CASTYYRVTYEQYV.

The chain recombines TRBV18 with TRBJ1-5; tentative D call: TRBD1 (6 bases). CDR1 KGHSH and CDR2 LQKENI come from the germline V gene. V was cut by 3 bases and J by 6 bases, with 9 bases left in between. This CDR3 has 13 amino acids. CDR3 DNA sequence: TGTGCCAGCTCACCCCTGACAGGTCAGCCCCAGCATTTT. Translating it yields CASSPLTGQPQHF. Together with reference TRBV18 and TRBJ1-5, the CDR3 gives the full variable domain: NAGVMQNPRHLVRRRGQEARLRCSPMKGHSHVYWYRQLPEEGLKFMVYLQKENIIDESGMPKERFSAEFPKEGPSILRIQQVVRGDSAAYFCASSPLTGQPQHFGDGTRLSIL.

In its sample, this clonotype was seen a few times. The J gene is TRBJ2-7, the V gene TRBV19; TRBD1 is a possible D gene (5 bases). The germline CDR1 and CDR2 sequences are LNHDA and SQIVND (reference sequence). The CDR3 length is 14 residues. Trimming left V 5 bases short and J 5 bases short, with 16 bases between. The CDR3 DNA follows: TGTGCCAGTAGTCCTGCCCGACAGCGCGACGAGCAGTACTTC. Protein sequence: CASSPARQRDEQYF.

V and J are TRBV7-2 and TRBJ2-5; 13 bases line up with TRBD2. This CDR3 region has 16 residues. Germline CDR1 reads SGHTA; CDR2 reads FQGNSA. The junction had 11 bases not matched to a gene; V was cut back by 5 bases and J by 8 bases. In DNA, the CDR3 is TGTGCCAGCAGCCCCGGACTAGCGGGGGCCCTCATAACCCAGTACTTC. The encoded protein is CASSPGLAGALITQYF.

This clonotype was picked up many times. The chain joins TRBV7-2 to TRBJ2-1, with D unclear. Trimming stripped 4 bases from V and 8 bases from J, with 9 bases between. The CDR3 covers 12 residues. CDR1 SGHTA and CDR2 FQGNSA come from the germline V gene. The chain's CDR3 is CASSSSFYEQFF. The CDR3 DNA sequence: TGTGCCAGCAGCTCCAGCTTCTATGAGCAGTTCTTC.